One and the same sample provided the 20 T cell receptor beta chains below, sequenced in a study of blood T cell repertoires in COVID-19. The repertoire was sequenced with immunoSEQ multiplex PCR; TCRdb's copy has only in-frame clones and lacks some. The profile shows roughly 29,000 clones, 70% to 90% of them singletons. The sequenced sample consisted of peripheral blood. Source of these receptors: a human donor in a cohort sampled during active COVID-19.

The chain joins TRBV3-1 (or the pseudogene TRBV3-2) to TRBJ2-3, with TRBD2 matching 7 bases. CDR1 and CDR2 (germline): LGHDT, YNNKEL (reference sequence). The J segment lost 4 bases and the V segment lost 0 bases, leaving 10 bases of the junction unmatched. CDR3 size: 17 residues. CDR3 DNA: TGTGCCAGCAGCCAAGATCGTGGCGGGAGCGTCGCAGATACGCAGTATTTT. This sequence encodes CASSQDRGGSVADTQYF.

The chain links TRBV5-6 to TRBJ1-1, with D maybe TRBD1 (6 bases). Germline loops: CDR1 SGHDT, CDR2 YYEEEE. The length of the CDR3 is 15 residues. Trimming left V 0 bases short and J 1 base short, with 10 bases between. The CDR3 region has the DNA TGTGCCAGCAGCTTGGAAAGGGGGAGGAACACTGAAGCTTTCTTT. Translated, it gives CASSLERGRNTEAFF.

The chain uses TRBV27 and TRBJ1-1, with D perhaps TRBD1 (5 bases). V gave up 5 bases and J gave up 1 base, with 11 bases separating them. CDR1 and CDR2 from the germline V gene are MNHEY and SMNVEV (reference sequence). This CDR3 has 14 amino acids. The CDR3 DNA reads TGTGCCAGCAGTGCCCGACAGACGAACACTGAAGCTTTCTTT. As protein: CASSARQTNTEAFF.

V gene TRBV5-5 combines with J gene TRBJ1-3, with TRBD1 matching 7 bases. CDR3 length: 14 residues. Trimming cost V 1 base and J 3 bases; bases outside gene matches: 1. Germline values: CDR1 SGHKS, CDR2 YYEKEE (reference sequence). The chain's CDR3 is CASSLTGDGNTIYF. For the CDR3, the DNA is TGTGCCAGCAGCTTGACAGGGGATGGAAACACCATATATTTT.

This rearrangement joins TRBV11-2 to TRBJ2-3, with 10 bases that match TRBD2. The trim removed 1 base at V and 8 bases at J, leaving 6 bases unmatched. This CDR3 is built from 15 residues. Germline V gene data show CDR1 as SGHAT and CDR2 as FQNNGV. CDR3 nucleotide sequence: TGTGCCAGCAGCTTAGCCTCAACTAGCGGGACTACGCAGTATTTT. It codes for CASSLASTSGTTQYF. Full variable domain (rest looked up from reference TRBV11-2 and TRBJ2-3): EAGVAQSPRYKIIEKRQSVAFWCNPISGHATLYWYQQILGQGPKLLIQFQNNGVVDDSQLPKDRFSAERLKGVDSTLKIQPAKLEDSAVYLCASSLASTSGTTQYFGPGTRLTVL.

The chain is built from TRBV2 and TRBJ2-5; possible D gene TRBD2, 5 bases. V was clipped by 6 bases and J by 6 bases, with 20 bases between them. Germline lookup yields CDR1 SNHLY and CDR2 FYNNEI. CDR3 size: 15 residues. As DNA, the CDR3 is TGTGCCAGCAGCAGCCCCGGGAACCTCTACAAGACCCAGTACTTC. It encodes CASSSPGNLYKTQYF.

The chain carries TRBV27 and TRBJ2-6; no clear D gene. Germline V gene data show CDR1 as MNHEY and CDR2 as SMNVEV (reference sequence). V was pared by 2 bases and J by 0 bases, with 11 bases between. This CDR3 is 17 amino acids long. CDR3 loop: CASSLKVQSSGANVLTF. DNA of the CDR3: TGTGCCAGCAGTTTAAAGGTACAGAGCTCTGGGGCCAACGTCCTGACTTTC.

This clone was seen a single time. J is TRBJ1-2 and V is TRBV29-1; TRBD1 agrees at 9 bases. Germline loops: CDR1 SQVTM, CDR2 ANQGSEA. With V trimmed by 2 bases and J by 8 bases, 6 bases remained unmatched. This CDR3 contains 13 residues. The DNA for the CDR3 is TGCAGCGTTGAAAACCGGGGGACAGGGGGCTACACCTTC. This gives the protein CSVENRGTGGYTF.

The rearrangement joins TRBV6-2 or TRBV6-3 to TRBJ2-7; D may be TRBD1 (6 bases). CDR1 MNHEY and CDR2 SVGEGT come from the germline V gene. Trimming took off 7 bases at V and 4 bases at J, with 17 bases between the two ends. This CDR3 has 14 amino acids. CDR3 in amino acids: CASTPTGPAYEQYF. The CDR3 DNA reads TGTGCCAGCACCCCAACAGGGCCCGCTTACGAGCAGTACTTC.

The V gene is TRBV7-8, the J gene TRBJ1-1; D unclear. The germline V and J ends were trimmed by 6 bases and 7 bases, with 15 bases remaining between them. Germline V gene data show CDR1 as SGHVS and CDR2 as FQNEAQ. The CDR3 sequence is 13 residues long. The CDR3 sequence is CASSFDQRDEAFF. The DNA for the CDR3 is TGTGCCAGCAGTTTTGACCAGCGGGATGAAGCTTTCTTT.

The chain uses TRBV7-9 and TRBJ2-2, with 10 bases lining up with TRBD2. Trimming cost V 2 bases and J 5 bases; bases outside gene matches: 8. CDR1 is SEHNR and CDR2 is FQNEAQ in the germline V gene (reference sequence). This CDR3 has 17 residues. The CDR3 protein is CASSLRASGSRTGELFF. The CDR3 DNA is TGTGCCAGCAGCTTACGGGCTAGCGGGAGTCGGACCGGGGAGCTGTTTTTT.

The chain joins TRBV2 to TRBJ1-3; 8 bases match TRBD1. This CDR3 has 13 residues. Germline CDR1 SNHLY, CDR2 FYNNEI. J gave up 2 bases and V 7 bases, and 1 base lay outside the gene matches. CDR3 in amino acids: CASKDRAGNTIYF. The CDR3 nucleotides are TGTGCCAGCAAGGACAGGGCTGGAAACACCATATATTTT.

The chain has TRBV2 and TRBJ1-3; D is unclear. The germline CDR1 and CDR2 sequences are SNHLY and FYNNEI. The CDR3 spans 14 residues. V lost 3 bases and J lost 6, with 12 bases in between. In DNA, the CDR3 is TGTGCCAGCAGTGAGGCTCCTCTTGAAAACACCATATATTTT. It codes for CASSEAPLENTIYF.

This chain links TRBV6-5 with TRBJ2-3; 8 bases are a match to TRBD2. The trim removed 11 bases at V and 3 bases at J, leaving 10 bases unmatched. This CDR3 has 14 amino acids. CDR1 is MNHEY, CDR2 SVGAGI, per germline. Here the CDR3 reads CACRGGAWTDTQYF. The CDR3 region has the DNA TGTGCCTGCCGGGGGGGCGCGTGGACAGATACGCAGTATTTT.

The J gene is TRBJ2-7, the V gene TRBV3-1 (or the pseudogene TRBV3-2), with a weak D call TRBD2 (6 bases). V shed 3 bases and J shed 0 bases, with 9 bases lying between them. The CDR3 extends over 14 amino acids. Germline loops: CDR1 LGHDT, CDR2 YNNKEL (reference sequence). This chain's CDR3 is CASSQKGLSYEQYF. CDR3 sequence (DNA): TGTGCCAGCAGCCAGAAGGGACTCTCCTACGAGCAGTACTTC.

This chain joins TRBV2 and TRBJ1-2; D is uncertain. V lost 4 bases, J lost 2 bases, and 5 bases lay in between. The CDR3 sequence is 12 residues long. Germline CDR1 SNHLY, CDR2 FYNNEI. CDR3 in DNA: TGTGCCAGCAGTGTTCCAAACTATGGCTACACCTTC. Amino acid sequence: CASSVPNYGYTF.

The chain has TRBV12-3 or TRBV12-4 and TRBJ2-6; a weak D match, TRBD2 (5 bases). This CDR3 is 13 amino acids long. Deletions cut 10 bases from V and 2 bases from J, with 9 bases between. DNA for the CDR3: TGTGCCACCCGAGCGGCTGGGGCCAACGTCCTGACTTTC. The encoded protein is CATRAAGANVLTF.

V gene TRBV3-1 (or the pseudogene TRBV3-2) combines with J gene TRBJ2-5; a possible D gene is TRBD2 (6 bases). Trimming pared 4 bases from V and 2 bases from J, leaving 14 bases between. CDR1 and CDR2 (germline): LGHDT, YNNKEL (reference sequence). The CDR3 has 15 residues. DNA for the CDR3: TGTGCCAGCAGCCCCTTGGGACTGGAACAAGAGACCCAGTACTTC. This encodes CASSPLGLEQETQYF.

This chain uses TRBV5-1 with TRBJ2-3; 14 nucleotides align to TRBD2. The trim removed 4 bases at V and 1 base at J, leaving 2 bases unmatched. This CDR3 is 16 amino acids long. The germline V gene has CDR1 SGHRS and CDR2 YFSETQ. CDR3 sequence (DNA): TGCGCCAGCAGCGAGGGACTAGCGGGGGGCACAGATACGCAGTATTTT. Translation gives CASSEGLAGGTDTQYF.

The rearrangement uses TRBV24-1 and TRBJ2-3, with 8 bases identical to TRBD2. With 3 bases clipped from V and 5 bases from J, the junction kept 6 bases outside the gene matches. Looked up from germline, CDR1 is KGHDR and CDR2 is SFDVKD. The CDR3 runs to 15 residues. CDR3 sequence reads: CATSDRGGGLDTQYF. CDR3 sequence (DNA): TGTGCCACCAGTGATCGGGGGGGCGGTCTAGATACGCAGTATTTT.